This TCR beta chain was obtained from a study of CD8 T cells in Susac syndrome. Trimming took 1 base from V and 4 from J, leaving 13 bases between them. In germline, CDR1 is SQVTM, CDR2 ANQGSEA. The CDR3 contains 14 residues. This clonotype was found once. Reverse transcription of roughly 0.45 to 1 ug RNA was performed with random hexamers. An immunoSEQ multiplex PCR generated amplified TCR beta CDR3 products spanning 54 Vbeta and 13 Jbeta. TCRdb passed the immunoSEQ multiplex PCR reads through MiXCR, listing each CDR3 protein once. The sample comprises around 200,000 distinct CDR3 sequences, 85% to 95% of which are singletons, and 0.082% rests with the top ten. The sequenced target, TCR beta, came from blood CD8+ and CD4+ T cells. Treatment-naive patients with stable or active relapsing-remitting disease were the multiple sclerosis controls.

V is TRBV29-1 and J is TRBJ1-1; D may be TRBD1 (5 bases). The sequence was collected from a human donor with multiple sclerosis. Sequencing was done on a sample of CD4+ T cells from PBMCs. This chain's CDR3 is CSVEGEWGGTEAFF. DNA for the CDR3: TGCAGCGTTGAAGGGGAATGGGGGGGCACTGAAGCTTTCTTT.